Presented here are 5 T cell receptor beta chains from one specimen sequenced in a study of beta chain features in type 1 diabetes. The isolated RNA, all of it, was reverse transcribed, so expressed TCRB transcripts were what got sequenced. Generated by immunoSEQ multiplex PCR, the TCRdb table keeps only in-frame clones and is missing some. In the table there are 200,000 to 250,000 clones, about 26% of which are singletons. Source material: central memory CD4+ T cells from blood. Source of these receptors: a man aged 25 to 40 in good health.

The sample holds a few counts of this clone. The chain employs TRBV28 and TRBJ2-1; D ambiguous. V lost 3 bases and J lost 4, with 7 bases in between. CDR1 MDHEN and CDR2 SYDVKM come from the germline V gene. The CDR3 runs to 13 residues. The CDR3 DNA is TGTGCCAGCAGTTTGGATAAGTACAATGAGCAGTTCTTC. Translation: CASSLDKYNEQFF.

The chain links TRBV5-1 to TRBJ2-4; D uncertain. V lost 1 base and J 1 base, leaving 18 bases between the germline ends. Germline lookup yields CDR1 SGHRS and CDR2 YFSETQ. CDR3 size: 18 residues. CDR3 DNA: TGCGCCAGCAGCTTGCCGTCGGTCGGAGCCAAGGCCAAAAACATTCAGTACTTC. Translation: CASSLPSVGAKAKNIQYF.

V is TRBV19 and J is TRBJ1-5, with TRBD1 identical over 12 bases. The CDR3 is 14 amino acids. V dropped 7 bases and J dropped 5; count of bases not matched to a gene: 3. Germline assignment: CDR1 LNHDA and CDR2 SQIVND (reference sequence). The CDR3 reads CASTGTGGYQPQHF. The CDR3 bases are TGTGCCAGTACGGGGACAGGGGGCTATCAGCCCCAGCATTTT.

The chain links TRBV5-1 to TRBJ1-1; TRBD1 matches at 8 bases. The V segment lost 7 bases and the J segment 5 bases; nucleotides outside the gene matches: 7. CDR3 size: 13 residues. In germline, CDR1 is SGHRS, CDR2 YFSETQ. The CDR3: CASRQQGGTEAFF. CDR3 DNA sequence: TGCGCCAGCCGCCAACAGGGGGGGACTGAAGCTTTCTTT.

This clone came up once. This chain joins TRBV30 and TRBJ2-7; tentatively, D is TRBD1 or TRBD2 (5 bases each). The CDR3 consists of 14 residues. Trimming took off 1 base at V and 3 bases at J, with 13 bases between the two ends. Germline-derived CDR1 and CDR2 are GTSNPN and SVGIG (reference sequence). The CDR3 nucleotides are TGTGCCTGGAGTGCGGGGACCTCACACTACGAGCAGTACTTC. Encoded protein: CAWSAGTSHYEQYF. The variable domain in full, completed from reference TRBV30 and TRBJ2-7, reads SQTIHQWPATLVQPVGSPLSLECTVEGTSNPNLYWYRQAAGRGLQLLFYSVGIGQISSEVPQNLSASRPQDRQFILSSKKLLLSDSGFYLCAWSAGTSHYEQYFGPGTRLTVT.